This TCR beta chain is drawn from a study of T cell responses to AZD1222 COVID-19 vaccine. This table comes from immunoSEQ multiplex PCR, and its TCRdb copy is limited to in-frame clones, with some not included. This sample yields approximately 120,000 clones, of which about 93% are seen a single time; 0.91% belongs to the top ten. V was cut by 5 bases and J by 3 bases, with 10 bases left in between. There are 13 residues in the CDR3. Looked up from germline, CDR1 is MNHEY and CDR2 is SMNVEV (reference sequence). Sequenced here: peripheral blood, sampled on day 0 of AZD1222 vaccination. The receptor comes from an adult in good health. The chain couples TRBV27 to TRBJ1-1; D uncertain. CDR3 region: CASSPGRDTEAFF. DNA for the CDR3: TGTGCCAGCAGTCCAGGACGGGACACTGAAGCTTTCTTT.